This T cell receptor (beta chain) comes out of a study of regulatory T cells in long-lasting Graves disease. Study summary: New Graves' disease cases had less than 3 months of antithyroid drugs.

Germline CDR1 and CDR2: MNHEY and SVGEGT. This CDR3 comprises 17 residues. V was cut by 5 bases and J by 6 bases, with 20 bases left in between. Indicated time point: newly diagnosed GD, antithyroid drugs for less than 3 months. PBMC RNA served as the TCR library source. This clonotype was detected a few times. Antigen specificity is unknown. Whole-study results and caveats: Persistent patients had more shared public clonotypes (under 3,000) than new patients (about 900). Since the sample size was small, accuracy may have been reduced.

To make TCR beta libraries, researchers used iRepertoire HTBI primers and Arm-PCR of CDR3 regions. TCRdb ran MiXCR on the multiplex PCR reads and lists one entry per CDR3 protein. The sample shows 450,000 to 700,000 distinct CDR3 sequences, roughly 14% of them seen only once. These records were also assigned to another study, of T cells in Graves' hyperthyroidism and ophthalmopathy.

Sequencing was performed on peripheral blood mononuclear cells (PBMCs), taken at new diagnosis, from a patient treated with antithyroid drugs. This clonotype was obtained from a man between 25 and 39 years old with Graves disease. This chain connects TRBV6-2 or TRBV6-3 to TRBJ1-6; TRBD1 might be the D (5 bases). The CDR3 bases are TGTGCCAGCAGTGCTTTAGGGGTGGGACGGACTAATTCACCCCTCCACTTT. It yields the protein CASSALGVGRTNSPLHF.